This passage covers 9 T cell receptor beta chains from one sample sequenced in a study of metastatic and nonmetastatic thyroid tumors. All patients reached thyroid surgery having received no treatment beforehand. Via MiXCR, TCRdb re-called the PCR reads. The sample holds 29,000 or so clones, roughly 3.7% seen once. Sequenced material: blood. These receptors were collected from a female donor with papillary thyroid cancer or a benign thyroid nodule (not recorded which). Some clones in this sample may be carry-over from other donors' samples.

This clone has more than one count but fewer than ten. This sequence joins TRBV9 and TRBJ1-6, with 11 bases that match TRBD1. The V gene end was trimmed by 3 bases and the J gene end by 6 bases; junction bases not matched to a gene: 2. CDR3 length equals 15 residues. Germline V gene lookup returns CDR1 SGDLS and CDR2 YYNGEE. The CDR3 nucleotides are TGTGCCAGCAGCGGAGGACAGGGGGCTAATTCACCCCTCCACTTT. Protein product: CASSGGQGANSPLHF. Variable domain in full (rest from reference TRBV9 and TRBJ1-6): DSGVTQTPKHLITATGQRVTLRCSPRSGDLSVYWYQQSLDQGLQFLIQYYNGEERAKGNILERFSAQQFPDLHSELNLSSLELGDSALYFCASSGGQGANSPLHFGNGTRLTVT.

The chain uses TRBV6-1 and TRBJ1-5; D remains unclear. Germline CDR1 and CDR2: MNHNS and SASEGT. Trimming shortened V by 5 bases and J by 6 bases, and 11 bases separated the two germline ends. This CDR3 is 13 amino acids long. The CDR3 reads CASSSREGQPQHF. The CDR3 region has the DNA TGTGCCAGCAGTTCTAGGGAAGGTCAGCCCCAGCATTTT.

This chain joins TRBV5-1 and TRBJ1-1, with 8 bases aligning to TRBD1. This CDR3 has 15 amino acids. Per the germline V gene, CDR1 is SGHRS and CDR2 is YFSETQ. V was pared by 3 bases and J by 2 bases, with 6 bases of the junction left unmatched. This CDR3 is CASSSWTGPNTEAFF. The CDR3 DNA is TGCGCCAGCAGCTCGTGGACAGGGCCTAACACTGAAGCTTTCTTT.

This clone appeared many times. The chain uses TRBV24-1 and TRBJ2-1; TRBD2 matches at 8 bases. J was trimmed by 3 bases and V by 4 bases; bases with no gene match: 4. Germline V gene data show CDR1 as KGHDR and CDR2 as SFDVKD. This CDR3 has 15 residues. CDR3 nucleotides: TGTGCCACCAGTGAGAGCGGGAGAATCTACAATGAGCAGTTCTTC. Translated, it gives CATSESGRIYNEQFF.

This clone was observed a few times. The rearrangement uses TRBV12-3 or TRBV12-4 and TRBJ1-1, with 7 positions matching TRBD1. The CDR3 spans 12 residues. J lost 7 bases, V lost 4 bases, and 3 bases had no gene match. The CDR3 sequence: CASSWGQSEAFF. The CDR3 DNA is TGTGCCAGCAGTTGGGGACAGAGTGAAGCTTTCTTT.

This clone was picked up a small number of times. The gene calls are TRBV6-1 and TRBJ2-2; D not resolved. Trimming took 1 base from V and 5 from J, leaving 5 bases between them. In germline, CDR1 is MNHNS, CDR2 SASEGT. The CDR3 contains 13 residues. The CDR3 nucleotides read TGTGCCAGCAGTGAAGTACCAACCGGGGAGCTGTTTTTT. It specifies CASSEVPTGELFF.

Remarks on this clone: It may be a read error: a sequence one base away is much more abundant. The J gene is TRBJ1-4, the V gene TRBV14; 7 nucleotides align to TRBD1. Germline-derived CDR1 and CDR2 are SGHDN and FVKESK. The length of the CDR3 is 15 residues. CDR3 nucleotides: TGTGCCATCAGCCAACACGACAGGGTTGATGAAAAACTGTTTTTT. Its protein product is CAISQHDRVDEKLFF. Full variable domain (outside the CDR3, taken from reference TRBV14 and TRBJ1-4): EAGVTQFPSHSVIEKGQTVTLRCDPISGHDNLYWYRRVMGKEIKFLLHFVKESKQDESGMPNNRFLAERTGGTYSTLKVQPAELEDSGVYFCAISQHDRVDEKLFFGSGTQLSVL.

This clone was seen more than once but under ten times. The chain employs TRBV6-1 and TRBJ2-7; no definite D call. The V gene lost 8 bases and the J gene lost 8 bases, with 16 bases spanning the gap. This CDR3 has 12 amino acids. Germline lookup yields CDR1 MNHNS and CDR2 SASEGT. CDR3 region: CASGPLRGQQYF. The CDR3 DNA follows: TGTGCCAGCGGGCCACTTCGCGGCCAGCAGTACTTC.

This clone was picked up a small number of times. The genes are TRBV6-2 or TRBV6-3 and TRBJ2-3, with 10 bases that match TRBD2. From germline, CDR1 is MNHEY and CDR2 SVGEGT. The CDR3 length is 13 residues. V trimming: 6 bases; J trimming: 7 bases; junction bases outside the gene matches: 4. The CDR3 loop is CASRAGGPYTQYF. The CDR3 DNA reads TGTGCCAGCAGAGCGGGAGGGCCTTATACGCAGTATTTT.